This T cell receptor beta chain was sequenced in a study of identifying expanded T cells in peripheral blood. Findings of the study overall: Over approximately two and four weeks, about 16 and 19 clones changed, versus approximately 1.1 between replicates. Across healthy donors, higher total template counts meant significantly greater roughly two-week count variance.

As concerns this clone: As yet, its antigen is unknown.

V was cut by 5 bases and J by 0 bases, with 7 bases left in between. This CDR3 contains 13 residues. Germline CDR1 and CDR2: SGHTA and FQGNSA. The method was immunoSEQ multiplex PCR; TCRdb's version includes in-frame clones alone and lacks a portion of them. The sample lists approximately 100,000 clones; more than 85% were seen once. Healthy donors had no documented immune events, such as infections, while sampled. The sample was blood. This sequence joins TRBV7-2 and TRBJ2-5; D possibly corresponds to TRBD2 (5 bases). The clonotype comes from a person between 18 and 70 years old in good health. CDR3 in amino acids: CASSPTNQETQYF. The DNA for the CDR3 is TGTGCCAGCAGCCCGACTAACCAAGAGACCCAGTACTTC.